One and the same sample provided the 5 T cell receptor beta chains below, sequenced in a study of cytomegalovirus exposure and HLA in healthy donors. This PCR relied on a set of 60 Vbeta primers and 13 Jbeta primers. Some clones are missing from TCRdb's copy, which holds only in-frame ones; the method was immunoSEQ multiplex PCR. Its listing shows about 110,000 clones. The sequenced material came from PBMCs. The receptors come from a man aged 30 to 39 in good health and CMV-seronegative.

The chain has TRBV11-2 and TRBJ2-5; TRBD2 might be the D (6 bases). The ends were cut back, 1 base at V and 6 bases at J, with 12 bases in the middle. The CDR3 runs to 14 residues. Germline CDR1 SGHAT, CDR2 FQNNGV. The CDR3 reads CASSLVGGAKTQYF. Written as DNA, the CDR3 is TGTGCCAGCAGCTTAGTCGGAGGGGCCAAGACCCAGTACTTC.

The chain links TRBV18 to TRBJ2-1, with D unresolved. Germline CDR1 KGHSH, CDR2 LQKENI. There are 13 residues in the CDR3. Trimming pared 3 bases from V and 7 bases from J, leaving 10 bases between. CDR3: CASSPASKNEQFF. Written as DNA, the CDR3 is TGTGCCAGCTCACCTGCGAGTAAGAATGAGCAGTTCTTC.

The chain combines TRBV5-4 with TRBJ1-5, with a tentative D call TRBD1 (6 bases). This CDR3 comprises 15 residues. Trimming removed 2 bases from V and 3 bases from J, with 12 bases in between. Germline CDR1 reads SGHNT; CDR2 reads YYREEE (reference sequence). The CDR3 DNA follows: TGTGCCAGCAGCTTCGTACAGGGCGACAATCAGCCCCAGCATTTT. Its protein is CASSFVQGDNQPQHF.

The chain is built from TRBV19 and TRBJ1-6; 8 bases line up with TRBD1. Looked up from germline, CDR1 is LNHDA and CDR2 is SQIVND (reference sequence). V lost 3 bases and J lost 13; bases outside the gene matches: 5. The CDR3 covers 13 residues. The CDR3 DNA sequence: TGTGCCAGTAGTATCCAGGACAGGGCCCCCCTCCACTTT. This gives the protein CASSIQDRAPLHF.

The chain has TRBV4-2 and TRBJ2-7; tentatively, D is TRBD1 (6 bases). Germline lookup yields CDR1 LGHNA and CDR2 YNFKEQ. There are 16 residues in the CDR3. Deletions cut 4 bases from V and 5 bases from J, with 21 bases between. Here the CDR3 reads CASSLRGGRGNDEQYF. The CDR3 DNA is TGTGCCAGCAGCCTTCGTGGAGGCAGGGGCAACGACGAGCAGTACTTC.